This T cell receptor (beta chain) stems from a study of shared clonotypes between healthy human individuals. Study-wide results and limits: A generally larger estimated richness was seen in naive subsets than in memory subsets.

With regard to this clone: Its antigen is not identified.

Trimming took 1 base from V and 2 from J, leaving 7 bases between them. The CDR3 totals 14 residues. Germline assignment: CDR1 MGHRA and CDR2 YSYEKL. Repertoires were generated with immunoSEQ multiplex PCR, while TCRdb's copy carries only in-frame clones and drops some. The sample lists 500,000 to 550,000 clones; about 96% were seen once. Sequencing used naive CD4+ T cells sorted from blood. Subset of the sample: CD45RA+ positively selected. This TCR derives from a young woman in good health. The chain has TRBV4-1 and TRBJ2-3; D is unclear. CDR3 nucleotides: TGCGCCAGCAGCCAAGTGCTATTCACAGATACGCAGTATTTT. This encodes CASSQVLFTDTQYF.